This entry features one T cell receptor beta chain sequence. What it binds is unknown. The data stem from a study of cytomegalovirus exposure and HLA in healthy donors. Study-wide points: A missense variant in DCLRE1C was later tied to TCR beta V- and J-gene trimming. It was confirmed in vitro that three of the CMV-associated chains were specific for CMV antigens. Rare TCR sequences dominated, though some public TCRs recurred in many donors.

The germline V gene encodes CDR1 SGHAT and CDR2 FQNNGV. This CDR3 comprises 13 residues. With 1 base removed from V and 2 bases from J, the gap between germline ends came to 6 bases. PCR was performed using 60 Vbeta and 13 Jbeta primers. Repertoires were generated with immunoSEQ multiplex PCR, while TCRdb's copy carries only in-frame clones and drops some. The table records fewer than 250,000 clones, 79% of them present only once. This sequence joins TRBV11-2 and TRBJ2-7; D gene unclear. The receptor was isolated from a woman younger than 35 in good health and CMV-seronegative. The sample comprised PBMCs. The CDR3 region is CASSLGSTYEQYF. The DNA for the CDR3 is TGTGCCAGCAGCTTAGGTTCTACCTACGAGCAGTACTTC.